Each of the 7 T cell receptor beta chains below was sequenced from the same sample in a study of OX40 agonist ivuxolimab in advanced cancers. Produced via immunoSEQ multiplex PCR; TCRdb's table is partial and in-frame only. The data contain 87,000 or so clones, 70% to 85% of them singletons. The source material was CD4+ or CD8+ T cells sorted from blood, sampled in a trial of the OX40 agonist ivuxolimab. These receptors were obtained from an adult with an advanced solid tumor such as melanoma, head and neck, liver or kidney cancer.

The genes are TRBV7-3 and TRBJ2-1; tentative D call: TRBD2 (5 bases). Looked up from germline, CDR1 is SGHTA and CDR2 is FQGTGA. The CDR3 contains 13 residues. Trimming stripped 6 bases from V and 2 bases from J, with 8 bases between. CDR3 in DNA: TGTGCCAGCAGATTCGGGGCCTACAATGAGCAGTTCTTC. Protein sequence: CASRFGAYNEQFF.

The gene calls are TRBV7-3 and TRBJ1-1, with a tentative D call TRBD1 (6 bases). V lost 2 bases, J lost 1 base, and 8 bases lay in between. The germline V gene encodes CDR1 SGHTA and CDR2 FQGTGA. The CDR3 runs to 14 residues. CDR3 protein: CASSLEGGNTEAFF. The CDR3 DNA is TGTGCCAGCAGCTTAGAGGGGGGGAACACTGAAGCTTTCTTT.

The chain recombines TRBV7-2 with TRBJ2-2; D gene ambiguous. The CDR3 has 13 amino acids. V was pared by 5 bases and J by 6 bases, with 10 bases between. Germline V gene sequence: CDR1 SGHTA, CDR2 FQGNSA. The CDR3: CASSPAPSGELFF. CDR3 in DNA: TGTGCCAGCAGCCCAGCCCCTTCCGGGGAGCTGTTTTTT.

The chain has TRBV6-4 and TRBJ2-1; 7 nucleotides match TRBD1. The CDR3 is 14 residues long. Germline CDR1 and CDR2: MRHNA and SNTAGT. J lost 6 bases, V lost 8 bases, and 10 bases had no gene match. In DNA form, the CDR3 reads TGTGCCAGCTCTCCGGACAGGTTGCGCAATGAGCAGTTCTTC. It encodes CASSPDRLRNEQFF.

The V and J genes are TRBV5-1 and TRBJ1-1; no definite D call. Germline loops: CDR1 SGHRS, CDR2 YFSETQ. V was trimmed by 4 bases and J by 2 bases, leaving 9 bases between them. The CDR3 covers 13 residues. CDR3 in amino acids: CASSPPRNTEAFF. In DNA form, the CDR3 reads TGCGCCAGCAGCCCCCCACGTAACACTGAAGCTTTCTTT.

The gene calls are TRBV9 and TRBJ2-3; D assignment may be TRBD1 or TRBD2 (6 bases each). CDR3 length: 15 residues. Germline CDR1 reads SGDLS; CDR2 reads YYNGEE. Trimming stripped 4 bases from V and 6 bases from J, with 18 bases between. Here the CDR3 DNA reads TGTGCCAGCAGCCCTCGGGACACCCGGGAGGATACGCAGTATTTT. Its protein product is CASSPRDTREDTQYF.

The chain has TRBV2 and TRBJ2-5; D gene ambiguous. The end of the DNA fits TRBJ2-7 better, so the J call may be wrong. Per germline, CDR1 SNHLY and CDR2 FYNNEI. The CDR3 loop spans 13 amino acids. CDR3 bases: TGTGCCAGCAGTGCCTCTGGGACCTACGAGCAGTACTTC. Residues: CASSASGTYEQYF.